Following are 23 T cell receptor beta chains from one sample sequenced in a study of cytomegalovirus exposure and HLA in healthy donors. PCR used 60 Vbeta primers and 13 Jbeta primers. Produced via immunoSEQ multiplex PCR; TCRdb's table is partial and in-frame only. The table lists roughly 180,000 clones, around 78% of them singletons, with about 0.8% in the top ten. Sequencing was performed on PBMCs. The receptor source for this set is a female donor in good health and CMV-seronegative.

This rearrangement joins TRBV5-1 to TRBJ2-7, with TRBD1 identical over 9 bases. CDR1 and CDR2 from the germline V gene are SGHRS and YFSETQ. This CDR3 is 16 amino acids long. V dropped 0 bases and J dropped 5; count of bases not matched to a gene: 9. Written as DNA, the CDR3 is TGCGCCAGCAGCTTGGGTCGGACAGGGGCTGTTCACGAGCAGTACTTC. It yields the protein CASSLGRTGAVHEQYF. Using reference TRBV5-1 and TRBJ2-7 for the parts outside the CDR3, the full variable domain is KAGVTQTPRYLIKTRGQQVTLSCSPISGHRSVSWYQQTPGQGLQFLFEYFSETQRNKGNFPGRFSGRQFSNSRSEMNVSTLELGDSALYLCASSLGRTGAVHEQYFGPGTRLTVT.

This clone was seen just once. As DNA, the CDR3 is TGCAGCGTGGCCCCACAAGAGACCCAGTACTTC. Translation: CSVAPQETQYF. This chain links TRBV29-1 with TRBJ2-5, with D hard to call. This CDR3 has 11 residues. Trimming took off 6 bases at V and 2 bases at J, with 7 bases between the two ends. The V gene's germline CDR1 is SQVTM and CDR2 ANQGSEA.

The chain is built from TRBV7-2 and TRBJ1-3; D unclear. Per the germline V gene, CDR1 is SGHTA and CDR2 is FQGNSA. Trimming removed 0 bases at V and 0 bases at J, with 12 bases between. The CDR3 has 17 residues. CDR3: CASSLAIRRTSGNTIYF. In DNA, the CDR3 is TGTGCCAGCAGCTTAGCGATCAGGCGCACCTCTGGAAACACCATATATTTT.

The gene calls are TRBV7-2 and TRBJ2-7; 9 bases align to TRBD2. Germline V lookup: CDR1 SGHTA, CDR2 FQGNSA. The ends lost 4 bases at V and 0 bases at J; junction bases unmatched: 4. The CDR3 length is 15 residues. The CDR3 DNA reads TGTGCCAGCAGCTCGGCGGGGGGGGCCTCCTACGAGCAGTACTTC. This encodes CASSSAGGASYEQYF.

V gene TRBV4-2 combines with J gene TRBJ2-7, with 9 bases matching TRBD1. This CDR3 is built from 15 residues. From germline, CDR1 is LGHNA and CDR2 YNFKEQ. V dropped 4 bases and J dropped 6; count of bases not matched to a gene: 10. This CDR3 is CASSPGTGSRGEQYF. In nucleotides, the CDR3 is TGTGCCAGCAGCCCCGGGACAGGGTCGAGGGGCGAGCAGTACTTC.

The chain recombines TRBV28 with TRBJ2-3, with TRBD2 as a possible D gene (6 bases). The CDR3 totals 15 residues. From germline, CDR1 is MDHEN and CDR2 SYDVKM. Trimming removed 5 bases at V and 3 bases at J, with 15 bases between. CDR3 amino acids: CASSTPRAGTDTQYF. CDR3 nucleotide sequence: TGTGCCAGCAGTACCCCCAGGGCGGGAACAGATACGCAGTATTTT.

The chain couples TRBV5-5 to TRBJ1-3; possibly TRBD1 for D (5 bases). The CDR3 is 16 residues long. Deletions cut 0 bases from V and 0 bases from J, with 10 bases between. Germline CDR1 is SGHKS and CDR2 is YYEKEE (reference sequence). The CDR3 is CASSLDRPYSGNTIYF. The CDR3 region has the DNA TGTGCCAGCAGCTTGGACAGGCCGTACTCTGGAAACACCATATATTTT.

V and J are TRBV6-1 and TRBJ2-1; D is unclear. Per germline, CDR1 MNHNS and CDR2 SASEGT. The CDR3 spans 12 residues. V was clipped by 1 base and J by 6 bases, with 4 bases between them. CDR3: CASSEELNEQFF. The CDR3 coding sequence is TGTGCCAGCAGTGAAGAACTCAATGAGCAGTTCTTC.

This chain connects TRBV7-2 to TRBJ2-7, with D perhaps matching TRBD1 (6 bases). V was pared by 5 bases and J by 1 base, with 12 bases between. This CDR3 has 14 amino acids. Germline lookup yields CDR1 SGHTA and CDR2 FQGNSA. The CDR3, as DNA: TGTGCCAGCAGCCCTGACAGGTCTTCCTACGAGCAGTACTTC. It yields the protein CASSPDRSSYEQYF.

This clone was observed a single time. The J gene is TRBJ2-3, the V gene TRBV28; a weak D match, TRBD1 (6 bases). CDR3 length equals 16 residues. The germline V gene encodes CDR1 MDHEN and CDR2 SYDVKM. V was trimmed by 3 bases and J by 4 bases, leaving 17 bases between them. The CDR3 bases are TGTGCCAGCAGTTTTGGCCTACAGGGTCTCGCAGATACGCAGTATTTT. This encodes CASSFGLQGLADTQYF.

V gene TRBV19 combines with J gene TRBJ1-5, with D possibly TRBD1 on 5 matching bases. This CDR3 is 15 amino acids long. V lost 3 bases and J lost 3, with 12 bases in between. Germline V lookup: CDR1 LNHDA, CDR2 SQIVND (reference sequence). The CDR3 DNA sequence: TGTGCCAGTAGTATCGCTTCAGGGTCCAATCAGCCCCAGCATTTT. Amino acid sequence: CASSIASGSNQPQHF. Looking up the rest from reference TRBV19 and TRBJ1-5 gives the full variable domain: DGGITQSPKYLFRKEGQNVTLSCEQNLNHDAMYWYRQDPGQGLRLIYYSQIVNDFQKGDIAEGYSVSREKKESFPLTVTSAQKNPTAFYLCASSIASGSNQPQHFGDGTRLSIL.

This chain uses TRBV11-2 with TRBJ2-5, with a possible D match to TRBD1 (6 bases). Germline lookup yields CDR1 SGHAT and CDR2 FQNNGV. CDR3 length: 13 residues. V was cut by 5 bases and J by 3 bases, with 10 bases left in between. CDR3 sequence reads: CASSAGTKETQYF. The CDR3, as DNA: TGTGCCAGCAGCGCCGGGACAAAAGAGACCCAGTACTTC.

The chain couples TRBV28 to TRBJ2-1; D perhaps matches TRBD2 (6 bases). The CDR3 has 16 amino acids. Per the germline V gene, CDR1 is MDHEN and CDR2 is SYDVKM. V was cut by 7 bases and J by 5 bases, with 21 bases left in between. CDR3 loop: CASISPLGRQDNEQFF. In DNA form, the CDR3 reads TGTGCCAGCATCTCACCCCTGGGGAGGCAGGACAATGAGCAGTTCTTC. Looking up the rest from reference TRBV28 and TRBJ2-1 gives the full variable domain: DVKVTQSSRYLVKRTGEKVFLECVQDMDHENMFWYRQDPGLGLRLIYFSYDVKMKEKGDIPEGYSVSREKKERFSLILESASTNQTSMYLCASISPLGRQDNEQFFGPGTRLTVL.

Of note for this clone: This specimen includes other DNA sequences encoding the same CDR3. As DNA, the CDR3 is TGTGCCAGCAGCTCCAGGGGGAACACCGGGGAGCTGTTTTTT. It encodes CASSSRGNTGELFF. The chain links TRBV7-3 to TRBJ2-2, with a possible D match to TRBD1 (6 bases). The CDR3 length is 14 residues. Germline V gives CDR1 SGHTA, CDR2 FQGTGA. Trimming removed 4 bases from V and 1 base from J, with 7 bases in between.

The chain links TRBV2 to TRBJ2-7, with D possibly TRBD2 on 6 matching bases. Deletions cut 2 bases from V and 3 bases from J, with 14 bases between. CDR1 is SNHLY, CDR2 FYNNEI, per germline. The CDR3 is made up of 15 amino acids. For the CDR3, the DNA is TGTGCCAGCAGTGAATCCCAGGGACTCTTCTACGAGCAGTACTTC. It is translated as CASSESQGLFYEQYF.

The rearrangement joins TRBV30 to TRBJ1-2; a weak D match, TRBD1 (6 bases). V gave up 2 bases and J gave up 5 bases, with 12 bases separating them. CDR3 length: 13 amino acids. Germline values: CDR1 GTSNPN, CDR2 SVGIG (reference sequence). The CDR3 region has the DNA TGTGCCTGGAGTCGGGACACAAGTTATGGCTACACCTTC. This encodes CAWSRDTSYGYTF. Together with reference TRBV30 and TRBJ1-2, the CDR3 gives the full variable domain: SQTIHQWPATLVQPVGSPLSLECTVEGTSNPNLYWYRQAAGRGLQLLFYSVGIGQISSEVPQNLSASRPQDRQFILSSKKLLLSDSGFYLCAWSRDTSYGYTFGSGTRLTVV.

This clone was observed once. This chain links TRBV7-9 with TRBJ2-1; TRBD2 might be the D (6 bases). V dropped 4 bases and J dropped 7 bases, with 14 bases sitting between them. CDR3 length: 14 residues. Germline CDR1 is SEHNR and CDR2 is FQNEAQ (reference sequence). CDR3 protein: CASSSDLRGNEQFF. The CDR3 DNA reads as TGTGCCAGCAGCTCGGACCTCCGGGGGAATGAGCAGTTCTTC. The whole variable domain, filled in from reference TRBV7-9 and TRBJ2-1, reads DTGVSQNPRHKITKRGQNVTFRCDPISEHNRLYWYRQTLGQGPEFLTYFQNEAQLEKSRLLSDRFSAERPKGSFSTLEIQRTEQGDSAMYLCASSSDLRGNEQFFGPGTRLTVL.

This clone occurred a few times. This chain joins TRBV5-1 and TRBJ2-1, with TRBD1 as a possible D gene (6 bases). Trimming shortened V by 5 bases and J by 0 bases, and 9 bases separated the two germline ends. The CDR3 consists of 14 residues. Germline V CDR1 and CDR2: SGHRS, YFSETQ. Here the CDR3 DNA reads TGCGCCAGCAGGCTACAGGGCTCCTACAATGAGCAGTTCTTC. Translated, it gives CASRLQGSYNEQFF.

CDR3 sequence: CASRVAGLGEQFF. In DNA form, the CDR3 reads TGTGCCAGCAGGGTAGCAGGGCTCGGTGAGCAGTTCTTC. The J gene is TRBJ2-1, the V gene TRBV6-5; maybe TRBD1 (5 bases). CDR1 MNHEY and CDR2 SVGAGI come from the germline V gene. There are 13 residues in the CDR3. Trimming pared 6 bases from V and 9 bases from J, leaving 15 bases between.

V gene TRBV6-6 combines with J gene TRBJ2-5; 7 nucleotides agree with TRBD1. CDR1 MNHNY and CDR2 SVGAGI come from the germline V gene (reference sequence). CDR3 length: 16 amino acids. The V and J ends lost 7 bases and 1 base, in that order; junction bases with no gene match: 12. In DNA form, the CDR3 reads TGTGCCAGCACCACCGGGACAGCCCTACTCCAAGAGACCCAGTACTTC. This translates into CASTTGTALLQETQYF.

The genes are TRBV18 and TRBJ1-2, with no clear D. There are 13 residues in the CDR3. Germline-derived CDR1 and CDR2 are KGHSH and LQKENI. V shed 3 bases and J shed 8 bases, with 13 bases lying between them. The DNA for the CDR3 is TGTGCCAGCTCACCCGGTCTCGGGTACGGCTACACCTTC. Its protein product is CASSPGLGYGYTF.

CDR3 amino acids: CASSGKSGLAIQETQYF. The CDR3 DNA follows: TGTGCCAGCAGTGGGAAATCGGGACTAGCTATCCAAGAGACCCAGTACTTC. This sequence joins TRBV2 and TRBJ2-5, with 9 bases matching TRBD2. The V segment lost 4 bases and the J segment 1 base; nucleotides outside the gene matches: 10. Germline CDR1 reads SNHLY; CDR2 reads FYNNEI. This CDR3 contains 17 residues.

This rearrangement joins TRBV6-5 to TRBJ1-5, with a tentative D call TRBD1 (6 bases). The CDR3 has 13 amino acids. Trimming took off 6 bases at V and 10 bases at J, with 16 bases between the two ends. Germline V lookup: CDR1 MNHEY, CDR2 SVGAGI. The CDR3 nucleotides read TGTGCCAGCAGCCGACGGGGGGGACAACCCCAGCATTTT. As protein: CASSRRGGQPQHF.